This TCR beta chain was sequenced during a study of shared clonotypes between healthy human individuals. Study-level results: Shared clonotypes: about 5.3% naive CD4, under 4% naive CD8, around 2.4% memory CD4, approximately 0.41% memory CD8.

The study enrolled healthy HIV-negative adults without recent acute infections or vaccinations as donors. Only in-frame clones appear in the TCRdb table, and some are missing; sequencing was by immunoSEQ multiplex PCR. The data contain roughly 2 million clones, nearly 97% of them singletons. Remarks on this clone: The antigen is not known.

Germline-derived CDR1 and CDR2 are MNHNS and SASEGT. The CDR3 totals 13 residues. Trimming stripped 3 bases from V and 3 bases from J, with 8 bases between. The genes are TRBV6-1 and TRBJ1-2; possibly TRBD1 for D (5 bases). The specimen was naive CD4+ T cells sorted from blood. The sample's subset: CD45RA+ positively selected. This TCR was sampled from a man younger than 35 in good health. The CDR3 nucleotides read TGTGCCAGCAGTGAGACAGTTTACTATGGCTACACCTTC. Amino acids: CASSETVYYGYTF.